These 8 T cell receptor beta chains share one sample of origin, sequenced in a study of cytotoxic CD8 clonotypes in ibrutinib-treated CLL. Profiled with immunoSEQ multiplex PCR; TCRdb holds only in-frame clones, not every one. Among about 160,000 clones listed, approximately 80% were seen once. This material consisted of PBMCs, taken after 12 months of ibrutinib treatment. These receptors all stem from a human donor with chronic lymphocytic leukemia.

A single count supports this clone. The sample carries other DNA sequences with the same CDR3. This chain links TRBV7-6 with TRBJ2-3, with D unresolved. This CDR3 is 12 amino acids long. Trimming took 5 bases from V and 6 from J, leaving 9 bases between them. In germline, CDR1 is SGHVS, CDR2 FNYEAQ. The CDR3 DNA reads as TGTGCCAGCAGCCCCAGCCGGGATACGCAGTATTTT. It yields the protein CASSPSRDTQYF. Drawing the rest from reference TRBV7-6 and TRBJ2-3, the complete variable domain is GAGVSQSPRYKVTKRGQDVALRCDPISGHVSLYWYRQALGQGPEFLTYFNYEAQQDKSGLPNDRFSAERPEGSISTLTIQRTEQRDSAMYRCASSPSRDTQYFGPGTRLTVL.

This clone was observed once. The CDR3 here is CASSHHGQNQETQYF. The CDR3 DNA is TGCGCCAGCAGCCACCATGGACAGAACCAAGAGACCCAGTACTTC. The chain employs TRBV4-1 and TRBJ2-5; D may be TRBD1 (6 bases). Per germline, CDR1 MGHRA and CDR2 YSYEKL. This CDR3 comprises 15 residues. Deletions cut 3 bases from V and 0 bases from J, with 11 bases between.

This clone has more than one count but fewer than ten. The J gene is TRBJ2-7, the V gene TRBV13; TRBD2 agrees at 7 bases. This CDR3 is built from 16 residues. With 3 bases clipped from V and 0 bases from J, the junction kept 8 bases outside the gene matches. Germline V CDR1 and CDR2: PRHDT, FYEKMQ (reference sequence). The CDR3 nucleotides read TGTGCCAGCAGCTTCAGCGGGGTGGGAAGCTCCTACGAGCAGTACTTC. It specifies CASSFSGVGSSYEQYF.

The J gene is TRBJ2-7, the V gene TRBV9; no clear D gene. In germline, CDR1 is SGDLS, CDR2 YYNGEE. Trimming removed 0 bases from V and 4 bases from J, with 8 bases in between. This CDR3 comprises 13 residues. CDR3 in amino acids: CASSVGLGYEQYF. The CDR3 bases are TGTGCCAGCAGCGTAGGGTTGGGGTACGAGCAGTACTTC.

The chain links TRBV13 to TRBJ1-3; 9 bases match TRBD1. V lost 5 bases to trimming and J lost 2 bases; unmatched junction nucleotides: 4. The CDR3 spans 15 residues. Germline CDR1 reads PRHDT; CDR2 reads FYEKMQ (reference sequence). This CDR3 reads CASSQNRGPGNTIYF. DNA of the CDR3: TGTGCCAGCAGCCAAAACAGGGGGCCTGGAAACACCATATATTTT.

This CDR3 is CASSDPGQGVGETQYF. The DNA for the CDR3 is TGTGCCAGCAGCGACCCGGGACAGGGTGTGGGAGAGACCCAGTACTTC. The J gene is TRBJ2-5, the V gene TRBV5-5, with TRBD1 matching over 9 bases. V gave up 4 bases and J gave up 4 bases; unmatched junction bases: 11. The length of the CDR3 is 16 residues. Germline values: CDR1 SGHKS, CDR2 YYEKEE (reference sequence).

The rearrangement uses TRBV2 and TRBJ2-7; 10 nucleotides line up with TRBD2. Germline CDR1 is SNHLY and CDR2 is FYNNEI. Trimming at V came to 8 bases and at J to 4 bases, leaving 8 bases not matched to a gene. The CDR3 spans 14 residues. The CDR3 bases are TGTGCCAGCTGGCGATCTAGCGGGAGTTACGAGCAGTACTTC. Translated: CASWRSSGSYEQYF.

The chain couples TRBV7-3 to TRBJ2-1; D not resolved. The V gene lost 9 bases and the J gene lost 6 bases, with 9 bases spanning the gap. The CDR3 runs to 11 residues. From germline, CDR1 is SGHTA and CDR2 FQGTGA. The CDR3 coding sequence is TGTGCCAGTGCAAGGTCCAATGAGCAGTTCTTC. It translates to CASARSNEQFF.